A single sample is the source of the 21 T cell receptor beta chains below, sequenced in a study of control samples from healthy donors and cancer patients. Libraries were prepared by immunoSEQ multiplex PCR; TCRdb keeps only in-frame clonotypes and omits some of them. Among around 58,000 clones listed, 88% were seen once. Sequenced sample: blood. These receptors all come from a man aged 45-65 years in good health.

This chain links TRBV5-6 with TRBJ1-5; D perhaps matches TRBD1 (6 bases). CDR1 is SGHDT, CDR2 YYEEEE, per germline. Trimming took 4 bases from V and 2 from J, leaving 19 bases between them. The CDR3 covers 17 residues. The CDR3 DNA is TGTGCCAGCAGCCTGTTACAGGGATCTATGGGCAATCAGCCCCAGCATTTT. The encoded protein is CASSLLQGSMGNQPQHF.

This chain's CDR3 is CASTPRGVGQETQYF. In nucleotides, the CDR3 is TGTGCCAGCACCCCACGCGGGGTGGGGCAAGAGACCCAGTACTTC. V usage is TRBV3-1 (or the pseudogene TRBV3-2) and J usage is TRBJ2-5; a weak D match, TRBD2 (6 bases). Germline loops: CDR1 LGHDT, CDR2 YNNKEL (reference sequence). The CDR3 runs to 15 residues. Trimming stripped 7 bases from V and 2 bases from J, with 17 bases between.

This clone was seen a handful of times. The J gene is TRBJ2-5, the V gene TRBV28; 7 nucleotides align to TRBD1. Germline CDR1 is MDHEN and CDR2 is SYDVKM. After removal of 10 bases from V and 4 bases from J, the junction contained 9 bases not matched to a gene. The CDR3 is 13 residues long. CDR3 region: CATYRNRGETQYF. The CDR3 region has the DNA TGTGCCACCTACCGAAACAGGGGAGAGACCCAGTACTTC.

The chain couples TRBV6-5 to TRBJ1-1, with TRBD1 identical over 9 bases. The CDR3 runs to 15 residues. Per germline, CDR1 MNHEY and CDR2 SVGAGI. J lost 2 bases, V lost 6 bases, and 7 bases had no gene match. CDR3 in amino acids: CASSPVTGGNTEAFF. Written as DNA, the CDR3 is TGTGCCAGCAGCCCCGTGACAGGGGGTAACACTGAAGCTTTCTTT.

The chain has TRBV11-2 and TRBJ1-3, with D perhaps matching TRBD1 (6 bases). With 6 bases removed from V and 4 bases from J, the gap between germline ends came to 19 bases. CDR3 size: 16 residues. Germline V CDR1 and CDR2: SGHAT, FQNNGV. CDR3 in amino acids: CASRDSKGGSGNTIYF. Here the CDR3 DNA reads TGTGCCAGCAGGGATTCGAAGGGGGGATCAGGAAACACCATATATTTT.

The gene calls are TRBV7-2 and TRBJ2-1, with TRBD2 identical over 8 bases. This CDR3 is 18 amino acids long. In germline, CDR1 is SGHTA, CDR2 FQGNSA. Trimming took 5 bases from V and 6 from J; bases not matched to a gene: 18. The CDR3 region has the DNA TGTGCCAGCAGCGCACCATTACCCGGGACTAGTTTCGGCAATGAGCAGTTCTTC. It is translated as CASSAPLPGTSFGNEQFF. Full variable domain (rest looked up from reference TRBV7-2 and TRBJ2-1): GAGVSQSPSNKVTEKGKDVELRCDPISGHTALYWYRQSLGQGLEFLIYFQGNSAPDKSGLPSDRFSAERTGGSVSTLTIQRTQQEDSAVYLCASSAPLPGTSFGNEQFFGPGTRLTVL.

The chain is built from TRBV7-2 and TRBJ1-6, with D unclear. Trimming cost V 2 bases and J 9 bases, with 5 bases left between them. The CDR3 sequence is 12 residues long. CDR1 is SGHTA, CDR2 FQGNSA, per germline. CDR3 nucleotides: TGTGCCAGCAGCTTACGGTTTTCACCCCTCCACTTT. It translates to CASSLRFSPLHF.

The CDR3 loop reads CASSFGTVYNEQFF. CDR3 nucleotide sequence: TGTGCCAGCAGCTTTGGTACCGTCTACAATGAGCAGTTCTTC. This chain connects TRBV7-9 to TRBJ2-1; D remains ambiguous. The V gene lost 3 bases and the J gene lost 3 bases, with 9 bases spanning the gap. Germline lookup yields CDR1 SEHNR and CDR2 FQNEAQ (reference sequence). The CDR3 is 14 amino acids.

This chain connects TRBV19 to TRBJ2-3; D possibly uses TRBD1 or TRBD2 (5 bases each). The germline V gene has CDR1 LNHDA and CDR2 SQIVND (reference sequence). V was pared by 5 bases and J by 2 bases, with 17 bases between. CDR3 length equals 16 residues. Here the CDR3 DNA reads TGTGCCAGTAGTTCCGGGACCTACGCCCCCACAGATACGCAGTATTTT. This sequence encodes CASSSGTYAPTDTQYF.

The V call is TRBV6-5, the J call TRBJ1-2, with 8 positions matching TRBD1. This CDR3 is built from 14 residues. With V trimmed by 6 bases and J by 5 bases, 8 bases remained unmatched. CDR1 is MNHEY and CDR2 is SVGAGI in the germline V gene. This CDR3 is CASRDGQGRYGYTF. CDR3 DNA: TGTGCCAGCAGGGACGGACAGGGAAGGTATGGCTACACCTTC.

This chain uses TRBV28 with TRBJ1-1; TRBD1 matches at 8 bases. The trim removed 8 bases at V and 9 bases at J, leaving 8 bases unmatched. The CDR3 contains 12 residues. Germline-derived CDR1 and CDR2 are MDHEN and SYDVKM. The CDR3 DNA follows: TGTGCCAGCCGAAGCGGACAGGGCCAAGCTTTCTTT. It encodes CASRSGQGQAFF.

The CDR3 bases are TGTGCCAGCAGCCAGAACCTCGGTGATACGCAGTATTTT. Its protein product is CASSQNLGDTQYF. The chain is built from TRBV3-1 (or the pseudogene TRBV3-2) and TRBJ2-3; D is unresolved. V was clipped by 3 bases and J by 6 bases, with 10 bases between them. This CDR3 spans 13 amino acids. The V gene's germline CDR1 is LGHDT and CDR2 YNNKEL (reference sequence).

The chain couples TRBV19 to TRBJ1-5, with D unresolved. There are 13 residues in the CDR3. From germline, CDR1 is LNHDA and CDR2 SQIVND (reference sequence). V lost 5 bases and J lost 1, with 6 bases in between. CDR3 sequence reads: CASSRQSNQPQHF. The CDR3 DNA reads TGTGCCAGTAGTCGTCAGAGCAATCAGCCCCAGCATTTT.

The sample holds one count of this clone. V is TRBV11-3 and J is TRBJ2-2; D is undetermined. The ends were cut back, 2 bases at V and 2 bases at J, with 3 bases in the middle. The CDR3 is 13 amino acids. Germline assignment: CDR1 SGHNT and CDR2 YENEEA. The CDR3 loop is CASSLPNTGELFF. The CDR3 DNA reads as TGTGCCAGCAGCTTACCTAACACCGGGGAGCTGTTTTTT.

CDR3 nucleotide sequence: TGTGCCAGCAGCGCCGGACTGGTACCAGGCGAGCAGTACTTC. Encoded protein: CASSAGLVPGEQYF. J is TRBJ2-7 and V is TRBV9; perhaps TRBD2 as D (5 bases). With 3 bases removed from V and 6 bases from J, the gap between germline ends came to 16 bases. The CDR3 covers 14 residues. Germline V gene sequence: CDR1 SGDLS, CDR2 YYNGEE.

The J gene is TRBJ1-4, the V gene TRBV30; D call uncertain. The CDR3 has 12 residues. V gave up 2 bases and J gave up 8 bases, with 9 bases separating them. Germline CDR1 GTSNPN, CDR2 SVGIG (reference sequence). As DNA, the CDR3 is TGTGCCTGGAGTTCGATAAAGGAAAAACTGTTTTTT. Translation gives CAWSSIKEKLFF.

This clone came up once. The CDR3 spells CASSAYRGLADTQYF. The CDR3 DNA reads as TGTGCCAGCAGTGCATACAGGGGGCTTGCAGATACGCAGTATTTT. V usage is TRBV28 and J usage is TRBJ2-3; TRBD1 matches 9 bases. CDR1 is MDHEN and CDR2 is SYDVKM in the germline V gene. This CDR3 spans 15 amino acids. The J segment lost 4 bases and the V segment lost 5 bases, leaving 7 bases of the junction unmatched. Filled out from reference TRBV28 and TRBJ2-3, the complete variable domain reads DVKVTQSSRYLVKRTGEKVFLECVQDMDHENMFWYRQDPGLGLRLIYFSYDVKMKEKGDIPEGYSVSREKKERFSLILESASTNQTSMYLCASSAYRGLADTQYFGPGTRLTVL.

V gene TRBV9 combines with J gene TRBJ2-7; 7 positions agree with TRBD1. The CDR3 is 16 amino acids. The J segment lost 0 bases and the V segment lost 3 bases, leaving 9 bases of the junction unmatched. Germline assignment: CDR1 SGDLS and CDR2 YYNGEE. Written as DNA, the CDR3 is TGTGCCAGCAGCGCCACAGGGGCAATAAGCTCCTACGAGCAGTACTTC. This codes for CASSATGAISSYEQYF.

This clone was observed once. J is TRBJ1-2 and V is TRBV6-6, with TRBD1 identical over 7 bases. With 6 bases clipped from V and 10 bases from J, the junction kept 11 bases outside the gene matches. From germline, CDR1 is MNHNY and CDR2 SVGAGI (reference sequence). CDR3 length: 13 amino acids. CDR3 nucleotides: TGTGCCAGCAGCCAACGGGACAGAGGGCTCTACACCTTC. Residues: CASSQRDRGLYTF.

V usage is TRBV28 and J usage is TRBJ1-6; 9 positions match TRBD1. This CDR3 comprises 16 residues. The germline V gene encodes CDR1 MDHEN and CDR2 SYDVKM. The V gene end was trimmed by 6 bases and the J gene end by 7 bases; junction bases not matched to a gene: 10. CDR3 DNA sequence: TGTGCCAGCAGCCTTGGGGGACAGGGATGGAATTCACCCCTCCACTTT. Translating gives CASSLGGQGWNSPLHF.

The rearrangement links TRBV18 to TRBJ2-7, with D uncertain. CDR3 length: 15 residues. Per the germline V gene, CDR1 is KGHSH and CDR2 is LQKENI. Trimming pared 1 base from V and 4 bases from J, leaving 14 bases between. Written as DNA, the CDR3 is TGTGCCAGCTCACCACAGGGTACCGTCGCTTACGAGCAGTACTTC. As protein: CASSPQGTVAYEQYF.